These 6 T cell receptor beta chains were all obtained from the same sample, sequenced in a study of shared clonotypes between healthy human individuals. Produced via immunoSEQ multiplex PCR; TCRdb's table is partial and in-frame only. The data show some 2 million clones, with over 85% seen just once and 0.13% held by the top ten. The sample consisted of naive CD4+ T cells sorted from blood. Subset: CD45RA+ positively selected. Receptors were obtained from a man in his late teens or twenties in good health.

The chain is built from TRBV10-3 and TRBJ1-1; perhaps TRBD1 as D (5 bases). The CDR3 is made up of 14 amino acids. Germline V CDR1 and CDR2: ENHRY, SYGVKD. The V end lost 2 bases, the J end lost 0 bases, and 7 bases lay between the germline ends. For the CDR3, the DNA is TGTGCCATCAGTGAGAGGGGTATGAACACTGAAGCTTTCTTT. The encoded protein is CAISERGMNTEAFF.

J is TRBJ2-4 and V is TRBV30; 9 bases fit TRBD1. The CDR3 runs 13 residues. The germline V gene has CDR1 GTSNPN and CDR2 SVGIG (reference sequence). Trimming removed 3 bases from V and 8 bases from J; junction bases left unmatched: 5. The CDR3 loop is CAWSGDRVDIQYF. CDR3 coding DNA: TGTGCCTGGAGCGGGGACAGGGTAGACATTCAGTACTTC.

The chain combines TRBV19 with TRBJ2-6; D tentatively reads TRBD1 or TRBD2 (5 bases each). The CDR3 is 16 amino acids. Germline CDR1 is LNHDA and CDR2 is SQIVND (reference sequence). V dropped 1 base and J dropped 1 base, with 8 bases sitting between them. CDR3 DNA: TGTGCCAGTAGTATAGGCTGGGGGTCTGGGGCCAACGTCCTGACTTTC. Amino acids: CASSIGWGSGANVLTF.

J is TRBJ1-1 and V is TRBV28, with D possibly being TRBD1 (6 bases). V shed 10 bases and J shed 2 bases, with 20 bases lying between them. This CDR3 region has 15 residues. Germline values: CDR1 MDHEN, CDR2 SYDVKM. The CDR3 nucleotides read TGTGCCACCCTAAGCGGGGGGGCGGGAAACACTGAAGCTTTCTTT. It encodes CATLSGGAGNTEAFF.

The J gene is TRBJ2-7, the V gene TRBV18; TRBD2 aligns across 10 bases. V dropped 3 bases and J dropped 1; count of bases not matched to a gene: 6. The length of the CDR3 is 16 residues. CDR1 is KGHSH and CDR2 is LQKENI in the germline V gene. CDR3 sequence reads: CASSPLAGVGSYEQYF. In nucleotides, the CDR3 is TGTGCCAGCTCACCCCTAGCGGGAGTGGGGTCCTACGAGCAGTACTTC.

This chain uses TRBV10-3 with TRBJ1-1; D perhaps matches TRBD1 (6 bases). CDR1 and CDR2 (germline): ENHRY, SYGVKD. Trimming left V 5 bases short and J 4 bases short, with 14 bases between. The CDR3 covers 14 residues. The CDR3 coding sequence is TGTGCCATCAGTCGAATACAGGGACCCACTGAAGCTTTCTTT. Translation: CAISRIQGPTEAFF.